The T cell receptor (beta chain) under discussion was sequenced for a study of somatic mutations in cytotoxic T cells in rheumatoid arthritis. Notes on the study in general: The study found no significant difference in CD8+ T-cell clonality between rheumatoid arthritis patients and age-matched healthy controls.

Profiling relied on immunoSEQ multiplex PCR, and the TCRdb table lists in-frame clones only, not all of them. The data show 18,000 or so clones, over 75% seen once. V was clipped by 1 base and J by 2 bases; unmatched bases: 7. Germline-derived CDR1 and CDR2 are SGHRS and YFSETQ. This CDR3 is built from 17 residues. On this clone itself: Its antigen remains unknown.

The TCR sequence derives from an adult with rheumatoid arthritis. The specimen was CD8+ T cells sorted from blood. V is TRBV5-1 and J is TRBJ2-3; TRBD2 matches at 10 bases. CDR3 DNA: TGCGCCAGCAGCTTGACCCCTAGCGGGAGCGTCACAGATACGCAGTATTTT. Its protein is CASSLTPSGSVTDTQYF.